This T cell receptor (beta chain) appears in the sequencing data of a study of blood T cell repertoires in COVID-19. About the study: Sample material is recorded as cDNA or gDNA derived from T cells, B-cell-depleted T cells, or PBMCs.

Germline CDR1 GTSNPN, CDR2 SVGIG (reference sequence). The V end lost 0 bases, the J end lost 6 bases, and 14 bases lay between the germline ends. The CDR3 is made up of 14 amino acids. Data came from immunoSEQ multiplex PCR; TCRdb stores just in-frame clones and leaves some out. The sample shows about 400,000 clones, less than 90% of them seen only once. The sample comprised peripheral blood. The gene calls are TRBV30 and TRBJ1-2; a possible D gene is TRBD1 (6 bases). This TCR was recovered from a woman aged 60-75 years with COVID-19, enrolled during active disease. In nucleotides, the CDR3 is TGTGCCTGGAGTGTACGGGCAGGGGTAAATGGCTACACCTTC. Protein sequence: CAWSVRAGVNGYTF.